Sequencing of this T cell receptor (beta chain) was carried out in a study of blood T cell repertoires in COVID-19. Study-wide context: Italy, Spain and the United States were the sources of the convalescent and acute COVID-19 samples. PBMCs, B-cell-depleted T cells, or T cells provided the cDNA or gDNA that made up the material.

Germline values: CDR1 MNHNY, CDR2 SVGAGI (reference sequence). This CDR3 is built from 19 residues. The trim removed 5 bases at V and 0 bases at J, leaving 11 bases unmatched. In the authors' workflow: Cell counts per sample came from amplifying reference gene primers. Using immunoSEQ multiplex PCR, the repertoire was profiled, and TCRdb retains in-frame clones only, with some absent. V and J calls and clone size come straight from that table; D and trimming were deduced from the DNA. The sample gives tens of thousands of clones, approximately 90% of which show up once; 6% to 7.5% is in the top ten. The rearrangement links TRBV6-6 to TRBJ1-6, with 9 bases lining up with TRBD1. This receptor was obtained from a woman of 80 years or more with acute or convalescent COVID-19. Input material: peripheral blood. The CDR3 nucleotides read TGTGCCAGCAGTCGTACCGGGACAGGGAGGTTCTCCTATAATTCACCCCTCCACTTT. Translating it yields CASSRTGTGRFSYNSPLHF.